This T cell receptor beta chain emerged from a study of T cells in Graves' hyperthyroidism and ophthalmopathy. Across the whole study: Peripheral blood sampling occurred at initial diagnosis, before any treatment.

RNA transcripts gave rise to amplified TCR beta CDR3 regions. Primed by the HTBI set, a first-round RT-PCR was run on the TCR CDR3. From the multiplex PCR reads, TCRdb called clonotypes with MiXCR, one entry per CDR3 protein. The repertoire holds around 560,000 distinct CDR3 sequences, with about a sixth as singletons. This clonotype was counted a few times. Its antigen is unknown. CDR3 size: 15 residues. The germline CDR1 and CDR2 sequences are KGHSH and LQKENI. V shed 3 bases and J shed 4 bases, with 15 bases lying between them. Study results and limitations: Progression to ophthalmopathy was predicted a median of 6.5 months early.

Researchers barred patients who had uncontrolled infection, other autoimmune disease, pregnancy or lactation. The sequence was obtained from a woman aged 18-35 years with Graves' hyperthyroidism. The rearrangement links TRBV18 to TRBJ2-5; the D is unclear. The sequencing input was blood. CDR3 nucleotide sequence: TGTGCCAGCTCACCCTTCAGGCGACCCGGAGAGACCCAGTACTTC. Translating gives CASSPFRRPGETQYF.